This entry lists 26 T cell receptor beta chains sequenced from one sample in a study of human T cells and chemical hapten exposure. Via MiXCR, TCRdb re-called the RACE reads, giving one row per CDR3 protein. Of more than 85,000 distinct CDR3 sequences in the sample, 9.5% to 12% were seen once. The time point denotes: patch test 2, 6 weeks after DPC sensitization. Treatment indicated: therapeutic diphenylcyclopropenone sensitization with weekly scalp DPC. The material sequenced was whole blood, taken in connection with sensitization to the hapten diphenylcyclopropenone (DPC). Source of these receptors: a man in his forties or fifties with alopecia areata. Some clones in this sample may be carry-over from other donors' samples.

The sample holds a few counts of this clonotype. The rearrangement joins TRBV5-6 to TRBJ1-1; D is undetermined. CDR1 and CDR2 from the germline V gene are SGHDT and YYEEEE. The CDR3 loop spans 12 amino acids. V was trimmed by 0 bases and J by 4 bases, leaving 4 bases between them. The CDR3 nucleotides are TGTGCCAGCAGCTTGGGGGCCACTGAAGCTTTCTTT. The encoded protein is CASSLGATEAFF. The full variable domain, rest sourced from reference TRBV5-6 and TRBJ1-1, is DAGVTQSPTHLIKTRGQQVTLRCSPKSGHDTVSWYQQALGQGPQFIFQYYEEEERQRGNFPDRFSGHQFPNYSSELNVNALLLGDSALYLCASSLGATEAFFGQGTRLTVV.

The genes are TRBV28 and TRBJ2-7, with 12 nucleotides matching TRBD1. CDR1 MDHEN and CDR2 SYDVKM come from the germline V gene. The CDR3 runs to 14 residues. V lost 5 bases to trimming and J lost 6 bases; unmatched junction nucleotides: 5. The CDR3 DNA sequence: TGTGCCAGCAGTGGGGACAGGGGGCGAGGCGAGCAGTACTTC. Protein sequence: CASSGDRGRGEQYF.

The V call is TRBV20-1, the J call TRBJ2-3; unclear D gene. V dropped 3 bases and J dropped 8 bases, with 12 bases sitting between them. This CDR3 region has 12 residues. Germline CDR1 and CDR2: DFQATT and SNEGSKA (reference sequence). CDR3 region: CSARSRVGTQYF. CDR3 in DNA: TGCAGTGCTAGGAGTCGTGTGGGTACGCAGTATTTT.

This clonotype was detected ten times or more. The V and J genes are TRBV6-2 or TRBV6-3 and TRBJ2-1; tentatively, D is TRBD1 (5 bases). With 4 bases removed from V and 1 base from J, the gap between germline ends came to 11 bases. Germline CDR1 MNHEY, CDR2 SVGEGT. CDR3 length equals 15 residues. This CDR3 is CASSSPRGSYNEQFF. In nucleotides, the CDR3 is TGTGCCAGCAGTTCGCCTAGGGGTTCCTACAATGAGCAGTTCTTC.

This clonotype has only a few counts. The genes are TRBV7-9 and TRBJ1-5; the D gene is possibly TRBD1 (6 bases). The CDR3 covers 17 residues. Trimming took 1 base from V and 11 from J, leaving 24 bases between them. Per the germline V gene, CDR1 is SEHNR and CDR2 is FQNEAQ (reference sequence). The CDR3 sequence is CASSLGPRGQAGEAQHF. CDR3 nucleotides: TGTGCCAGCAGCTTAGGCCCGCGGGGGCAGGCGGGTGAGGCCCAGCATTTT.

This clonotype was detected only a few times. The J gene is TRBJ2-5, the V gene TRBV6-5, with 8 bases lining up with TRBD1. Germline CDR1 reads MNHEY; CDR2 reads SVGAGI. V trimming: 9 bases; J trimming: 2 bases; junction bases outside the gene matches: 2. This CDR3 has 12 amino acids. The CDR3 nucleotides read TGTGCCAGTCGGACAGGGCAAGAGACCCAGTACTTC. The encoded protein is CASRTGQETQYF.

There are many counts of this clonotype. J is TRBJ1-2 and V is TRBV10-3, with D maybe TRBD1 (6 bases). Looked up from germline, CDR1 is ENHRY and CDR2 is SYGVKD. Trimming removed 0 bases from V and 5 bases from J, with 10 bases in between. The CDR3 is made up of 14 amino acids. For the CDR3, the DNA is TGTGCCATCAGTGAGTCACGGGACACTTATGGCTACACCTTC. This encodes CAISESRDTYGYTF.

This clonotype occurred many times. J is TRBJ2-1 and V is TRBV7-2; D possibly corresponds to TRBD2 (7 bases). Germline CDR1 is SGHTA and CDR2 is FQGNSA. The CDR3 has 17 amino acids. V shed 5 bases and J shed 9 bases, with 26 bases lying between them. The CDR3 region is CASSQTRGWQGRGEQFF. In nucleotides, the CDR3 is TGTGCCAGCAGCCAAACTAGGGGGTGGCAGGGGAGGGGTGAGCAGTTCTTC.

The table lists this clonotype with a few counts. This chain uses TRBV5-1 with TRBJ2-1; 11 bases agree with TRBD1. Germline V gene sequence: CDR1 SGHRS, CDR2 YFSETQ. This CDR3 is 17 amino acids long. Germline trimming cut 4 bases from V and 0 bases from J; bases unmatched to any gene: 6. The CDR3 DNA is TGCGCCAGCAGCATCTCCGGGACAGGGGGCTCCTACAATGAGCAGTTCTTC. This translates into CASSISGTGGSYNEQFF.

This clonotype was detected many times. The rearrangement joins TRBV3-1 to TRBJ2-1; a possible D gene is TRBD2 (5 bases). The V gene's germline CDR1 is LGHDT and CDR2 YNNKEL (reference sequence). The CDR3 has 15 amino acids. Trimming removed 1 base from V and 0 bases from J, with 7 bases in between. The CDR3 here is CASSQGADSYNEQFF. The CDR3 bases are TGTGCCAGCAGCCAAGGAGCGGACTCCTACAATGAGCAGTTCTTC.

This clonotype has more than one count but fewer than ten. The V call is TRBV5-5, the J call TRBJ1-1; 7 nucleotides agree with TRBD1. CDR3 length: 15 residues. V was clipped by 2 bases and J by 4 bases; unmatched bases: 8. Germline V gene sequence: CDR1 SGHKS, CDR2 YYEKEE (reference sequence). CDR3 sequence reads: CASSLRGQLITEAFF. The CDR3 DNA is TGTGCCAGCAGCTTAAGGGGACAGTTGATCACTGAAGCTTTCTTT.

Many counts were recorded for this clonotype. This CDR3 reads CASSLAGVGTDTQYF. Here the CDR3 DNA reads TGTGCCAGCAGCTTGGCGGGAGTGGGCACAGATACGCAGTATTTT. The chain uses TRBV7-2 and TRBJ2-3; TRBD2 matches at 7 bases. The length of the CDR3 is 15 residues. Looked up from germline, CDR1 is SGHTA and CDR2 is FQGNSA. The V gene end was trimmed by 3 bases and the J gene end by 1 base; junction bases not matched to a gene: 4.

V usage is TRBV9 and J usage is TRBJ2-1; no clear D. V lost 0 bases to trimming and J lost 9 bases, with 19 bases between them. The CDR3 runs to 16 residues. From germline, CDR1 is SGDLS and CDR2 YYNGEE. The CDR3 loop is CASSVEVAAGSGEQFF. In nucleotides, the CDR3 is TGTGCCAGCAGCGTAGAGGTGGCAGCCGGGTCGGGTGAGCAGTTCTTC.

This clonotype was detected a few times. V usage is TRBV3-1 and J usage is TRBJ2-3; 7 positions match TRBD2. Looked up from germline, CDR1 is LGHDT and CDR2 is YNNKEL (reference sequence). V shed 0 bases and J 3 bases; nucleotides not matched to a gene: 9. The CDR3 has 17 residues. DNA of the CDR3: TGTGCCAGCAGCCAAGACTTTAGTCGCGGGAGAACAGATACGCAGTATTTT. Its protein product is CASSQDFSRGRTDTQYF.

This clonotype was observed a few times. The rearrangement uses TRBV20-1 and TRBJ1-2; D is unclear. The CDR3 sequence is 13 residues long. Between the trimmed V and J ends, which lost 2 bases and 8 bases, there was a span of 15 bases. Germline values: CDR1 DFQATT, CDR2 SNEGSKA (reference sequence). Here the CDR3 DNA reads TGCAGTGCTAGACCCCGACCCGCTGGGGGCTACACCTTC. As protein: CSARPRPAGGYTF.

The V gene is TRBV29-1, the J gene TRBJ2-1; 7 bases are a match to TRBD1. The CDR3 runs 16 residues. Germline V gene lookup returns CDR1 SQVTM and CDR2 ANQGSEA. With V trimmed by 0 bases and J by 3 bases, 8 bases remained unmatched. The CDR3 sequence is CSVEDLQGTSYNEQFF. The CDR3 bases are TGCAGCGTTGAAGATTTACAGGGGACAAGCTACAATGAGCAGTTCTTC.

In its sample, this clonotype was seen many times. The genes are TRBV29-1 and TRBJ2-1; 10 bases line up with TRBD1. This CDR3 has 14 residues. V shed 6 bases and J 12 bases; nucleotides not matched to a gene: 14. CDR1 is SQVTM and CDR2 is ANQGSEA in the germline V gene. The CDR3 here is CSVAAGTGEGRQFF. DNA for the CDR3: TGCAGCGTCGCTGCCGGGACAGGGGAAGGGAGGCAGTTCTTC.

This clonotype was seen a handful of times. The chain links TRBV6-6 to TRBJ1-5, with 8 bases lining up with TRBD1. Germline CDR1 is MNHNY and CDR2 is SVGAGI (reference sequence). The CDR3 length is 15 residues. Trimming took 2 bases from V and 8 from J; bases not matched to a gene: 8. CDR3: CASSYGTGVFEPQHF. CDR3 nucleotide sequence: TGTGCCAGCAGTTACGGGACAGGTGTTTTCGAGCCCCAGCATTTT.

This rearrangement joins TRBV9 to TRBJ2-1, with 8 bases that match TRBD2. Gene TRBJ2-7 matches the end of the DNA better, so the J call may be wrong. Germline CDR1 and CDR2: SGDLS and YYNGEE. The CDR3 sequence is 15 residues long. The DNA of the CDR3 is TGTGCCAGCAGTCCCCGAGCGGGAGCCTACAATGAGCAGTACTTC. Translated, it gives CASSPRAGAYNEQYF.

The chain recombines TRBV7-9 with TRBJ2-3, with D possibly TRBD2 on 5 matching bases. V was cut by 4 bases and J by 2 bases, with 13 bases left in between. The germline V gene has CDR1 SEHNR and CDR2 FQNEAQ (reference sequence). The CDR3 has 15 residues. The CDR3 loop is CASSSHEGYTDTQYF. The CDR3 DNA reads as TGTGCCAGCAGCTCCCACGAGGGATACACAGATACGCAGTATTTT.

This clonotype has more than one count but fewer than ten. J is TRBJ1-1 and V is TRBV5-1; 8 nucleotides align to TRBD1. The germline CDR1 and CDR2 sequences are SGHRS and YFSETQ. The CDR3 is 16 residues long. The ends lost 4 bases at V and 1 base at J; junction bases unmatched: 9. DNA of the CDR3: TGCGCCAGCAGCCCCGGACAGGGCCATGGGAACACTGAAGCTTTCTTT. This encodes CASSPGQGHGNTEAFF.

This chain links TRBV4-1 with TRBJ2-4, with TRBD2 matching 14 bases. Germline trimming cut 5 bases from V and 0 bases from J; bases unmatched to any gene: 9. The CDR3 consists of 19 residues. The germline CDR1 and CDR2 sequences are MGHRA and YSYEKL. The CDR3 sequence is CASSNPGLAGVLAKNIQYF. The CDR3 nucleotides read TGCGCCAGCAGCAACCCGGGACTAGCGGGAGTGCTAGCCAAAAACATTCAGTACTTC.

The CDR3 nucleotides are TGTGCCAGCAGCGACACAAGGGATGGGTCTGGGGCCAACGTCCTGACTTTC. Translated: CASSDTRDGSGANVLTF. V gene TRBV6-2 or TRBV6-3 combines with J gene TRBJ2-6; D unclear. The germline V and J ends were trimmed by 6 bases and 1 base, with 16 bases remaining between them. This CDR3 has 17 amino acids. CDR1 is MNHEY, CDR2 SVGEGT, per germline.

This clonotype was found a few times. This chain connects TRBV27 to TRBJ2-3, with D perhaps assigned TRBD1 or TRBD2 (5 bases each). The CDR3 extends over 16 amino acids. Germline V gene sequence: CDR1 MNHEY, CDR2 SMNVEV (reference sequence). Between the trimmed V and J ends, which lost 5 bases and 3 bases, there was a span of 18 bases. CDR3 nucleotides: TGTGCCAGCAGTCCCCTCGTCGGGGCGGCTACAGATACGCAGTATTTT. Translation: CASSPLVGAATDTQYF.

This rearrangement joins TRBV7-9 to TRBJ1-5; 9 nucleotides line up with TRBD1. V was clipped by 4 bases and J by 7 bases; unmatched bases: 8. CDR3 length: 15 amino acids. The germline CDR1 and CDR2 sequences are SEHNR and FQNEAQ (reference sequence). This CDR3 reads CASSWGQGERQPQHF. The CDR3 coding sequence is TGTGCCAGCAGCTGGGGACAGGGAGAACGGCAGCCCCAGCATTTT.

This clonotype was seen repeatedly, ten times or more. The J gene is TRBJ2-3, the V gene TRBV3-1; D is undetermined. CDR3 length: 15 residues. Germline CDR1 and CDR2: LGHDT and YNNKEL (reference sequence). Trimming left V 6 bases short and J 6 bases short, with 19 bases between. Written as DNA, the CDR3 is TGTGCCAGCAGTACCCATTCCCCAAGCGACGATACGCAGTATTTT. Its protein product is CASSTHSPSDDTQYF.